The 32 T cell receptor beta chains given below trace back to one sample, sequenced in a study of technical replicates of blood from several donors. The data were produced by immunoSEQ multiplex PCR, yet TCRdb's version contains in-frame clones alone and is incomplete. This sample has 98,000 or so clones; 95% occur once, and the top ten carry roughly 0.21%. Source material: T cells isolated from PBMCs. The receptor source for this set is a human donor in good health.

The rearrangement joins TRBV5-6 to TRBJ2-7; the match to TRBD1 covers 8 bases. This CDR3 comprises 15 residues. The V segment lost 5 bases and the J segment 5 bases; nucleotides outside the gene matches: 12. The germline V gene has CDR1 SGHDT and CDR2 YYEEEE. CDR3 region: CASSRLRDRFNEQYF. The CDR3 DNA reads as TGTGCCAGCAGTCGGCTCCGGGACAGGTTCAACGAGCAGTACTTC.

The CDR3 DNA sequence: TGTGCCAGTAGTCCGGACAGGGGTGTCAATCAGCCCCAGCATTTT. Encoded protein: CASSPDRGVNQPQHF. The genes are TRBV19 and TRBJ1-5, with 9 positions matching TRBD1. This CDR3 contains 15 residues. The V gene end was trimmed by 5 bases and the J gene end by 3 bases; junction bases not matched to a gene: 5. CDR1 LNHDA and CDR2 SQIVND come from the germline V gene (reference sequence).

The V call is TRBV7-9, the J call TRBJ2-3; 14 bases are a match to TRBD2. V lost 5 bases to trimming and J lost 5 bases; unmatched junction nucleotides: 3. The CDR3 is 15 residues long. CDR1 and CDR2 from the germline V gene are SEHNR and FQNEAQ (reference sequence). The CDR3 bases are TGTGCCAGCAGCCTCGGGACTAGCGGGGGAGATACGCAGTATTTT. It yields the protein CASSLGTSGGDTQYF.

The chain employs TRBV4-1 and TRBJ2-3; TRBD2 matches at 9 bases. The CDR3 spans 17 residues. V was pared by 1 base and J by 5 bases, with 10 bases of the junction left unmatched. Germline V gene sequence: CDR1 MGHRA, CDR2 YSYEKL. The CDR3, as DNA: TGCGCCAGCAGCCAAGCTGGGACTAGCCTCTATATAGATACGCAGTATTTT. The encoded protein is CASSQAGTSLYIDTQYF.

The chain carries TRBV30 and TRBJ1-1; D possibly corresponds to TRBD1 (5 bases). Trimming removed 0 bases from V and 7 bases from J, with 12 bases in between. In germline, CDR1 is GTSNPN, CDR2 SVGIG (reference sequence). The CDR3 length is 13 residues. Here the CDR3 reads CAWSVTGIVEAFF. The CDR3, as DNA: TGTGCCTGGAGTGTAACAGGCATTGTTGAAGCTTTCTTT. Using reference TRBV30 and TRBJ1-1 for the parts outside the CDR3, the full variable domain is SQTIHQWPATLVQPVGSPLSLECTVEGTSNPNLYWYRQAAGRGLQLLFYSVGIGQISSEVPQNLSASRPQDRQFILSSKKLLLSDSGFYLCAWSVTGIVEAFFGQGTRLTVV.

The chain recombines TRBV27 with TRBJ2-7; 7 nucleotides line up with TRBD2. V trimming: 8 bases; J trimming: 7 bases; junction bases outside the gene matches: 8. Germline loops: CDR1 MNHEY, CDR2 SMNVEV (reference sequence). CDR3 length: 12 residues. CDR3 coding DNA: TGTGCCAGCGGACTCACCGGGGGGGAGCAGTACTTC. Protein: CASGLTGGEQYF.

This chain connects TRBV13 to TRBJ2-5, with a tentative D call TRBD1 (8 bases). Germline values: CDR1 PRHDT, CDR2 FYEKMQ (reference sequence). V was cut by 5 bases and J by 7 bases, with 17 bases left in between. CDR3 length: 14 amino acids. CDR3 sequence (DNA): TGTGCCAGCAGCCCGACAGGGGAGGGACTGACCCAGTACTTC. Its protein is CASSPTGEGLTQYF.

This clone was seen just once. V gene TRBV6-5 combines with J gene TRBJ2-7; D ambiguous. The CDR3 runs to 14 residues. V was clipped by 2 bases and J by 6 bases, with 14 bases between them. CDR1 MNHEY and CDR2 SVGAGI come from the germline V gene. Written as DNA, the CDR3 is TGTGCCAGCAGTTACCGTGTGTCCGGGTCCGAGCAGTACTTC. It encodes CASSYRVSGSEQYF.

This chain joins TRBV6-6 and TRBJ1-1; D is possibly TRBD1 (6 bases). V was shortened by 4 bases and J by 8 bases, with 14 bases between the two germline ends. This CDR3 contains 13 residues. CDR1 MNHNY and CDR2 SVGAGI come from the germline V gene (reference sequence). The CDR3 nucleotides are TGTGCCAGCAGTTTAGCGGGGGGGGCCGAAGCTTTCTTT. This encodes CASSLAGGAEAFF.

The chain is built from TRBV30 and TRBJ2-1, with D uncertain. V was clipped by 0 bases and J by 4 bases, with 13 bases between them. Germline CDR1 and CDR2: GTSNPN and SVGIG (reference sequence). CDR3 size: 15 residues. The CDR3 nucleotides are TGTGCCTGGAGTGTACGCGCGTGGTCGTACAATGAGCAGTTCTTC. Its protein product is CAWSVRAWSYNEQFF.

The chain combines TRBV18 with TRBJ1-1, with TRBD1 as a possible D gene (6 bases). The V end was cut by 3 bases, the J end by 2 bases, with 10 bases between. Germline assignment: CDR1 KGHSH and CDR2 LQKENI. This CDR3 contains 14 residues. CDR3 bases: TGTGCCAGCTCACCGGACAGTCCCAACACTGAAGCTTTCTTT. It is translated as CASSPDSPNTEAFF.

This chain uses TRBV20-1 with TRBJ2-4, with 7 bases that match TRBD1. From germline, CDR1 is DFQATT and CDR2 SNEGSKA (reference sequence). Losses at the gene ends were 6 bases for V and 6 bases for J; bases not matched to a gene: 2. The CDR3 consists of 11 residues. CDR3 sequence (DNA): TGCAGTGCCAGACAGGGAAACATTCAGTACTTC. Translated: CSARQGNIQYF.

The gene calls are TRBV5-1 and TRBJ2-1; TRBD2 matches at 11 bases. CDR3 length: 16 residues. Germline V lookup: CDR1 SGHRS, CDR2 YFSETQ. V shed 4 bases, J shed 4 bases, and the junction held 7 bases outside the gene matches. The CDR3 nucleotides read TGCGCCAGCAGCCCCGTAGCGGGGGGGGATTACAATGAGCAGTTCTTC. Its protein is CASSPVAGGDYNEQFF.

V usage is TRBV6-6 and J usage is TRBJ2-7; the match to TRBD2 covers 12 bases. Germline lookup yields CDR1 MNHNY and CDR2 SVGAGI (reference sequence). The CDR3 has 14 amino acids. J gave up 9 bases and V 6 bases, and 9 bases lay outside the gene matches. CDR3 sequence: CASRMTSGSKVQYF. The CDR3, as DNA: TGTGCCAGCAGGATGACTAGCGGGAGTAAAGTGCAGTACTTC.

The V gene is TRBV6-5, the J gene TRBJ2-5; 8 bases align to TRBD2. Germline values: CDR1 MNHEY, CDR2 SVGAGI. Trimming at V came to 7 bases and at J to 5 bases, leaving 9 bases not matched to a gene. This CDR3 region has 14 residues. The CDR3 DNA reads TGTGCCAGCACTCCCGGGACTAGTCTGGAGACCCAGTACTTC. Encoded protein: CASTPGTSLETQYF.

The rearrangement joins TRBV30 to TRBJ1-2; 7 bases align to TRBD1. There are 12 residues in the CDR3. Germline assignment: CDR1 GTSNPN and CDR2 SVGIG (reference sequence). Trimming took 5 bases from V and 5 from J; bases not matched to a gene: 5. The DNA for the CDR3 is TGTGCCTGGGGATCGACAGGGTATGGCTACACCTTC. This sequence encodes CAWGSTGYGYTF.

As regards this clone: The junction shows a germline mismatch at one end, possibly a read error. The CDR3 sequence is CSVQDETGGADTQYF. The DNA of the CDR3 is TGCAGCGTTCAAGATGAGACAGGGGGAGCAGATACGCAGTATTTT. The chain uses TRBV29-1 and TRBJ2-3; TRBD1 matches at 9 bases. The CDR3 is 15 amino acids. Germline V gene data show CDR1 as SQVTM and CDR2 as ANQGSEA.

V and J are TRBV9 and TRBJ1-5, with D perhaps TRBD1 (6 bases). In germline, CDR1 is SGDLS, CDR2 YYNGEE. V lost 3 bases, J lost 4 bases, and 11 bases lay in between. The CDR3 spans 14 residues. CDR3 DNA sequence: TGTGCCAGCAGCGGGACAGCTCTTAATCAGCCCCAGCATTTT. Translation gives CASSGTALNQPQHF. The variable domain in full, completed from reference TRBV9 and TRBJ1-5, reads DSGVTQTPKHLITATGQRVTLRCSPRSGDLSVYWYQQSLDQGLQFLIQYYNGEERAKGNILERFSAQQFPDLHSELNLSSLELGDSALYFCASSGTALNQPQHFGDGTRLSIL.

The V gene is TRBV10-2, the J gene TRBJ2-2; 7 bases map to TRBD1. The CDR3 extends over 16 amino acids. Per the germline V gene, CDR1 is WSHSY and CDR2 is SAAADI. Unmatched junction bases numbered 2, after V lost 0 bases and J lost 1 base. CDR3 nucleotides: TGCGCCAGCAGTGAGTCCAGGACAGGGAACACCGGGGAGCTGTTTTTT. It encodes CASSESRTGNTGELFF.

The rearrangement links TRBV7-9 to TRBJ2-7; 9 positions agree with TRBD1. The CDR3 is 15 amino acids. CDR1 and CDR2 (germline): SEHNR, FQNEAQ (reference sequence). V shed 1 base, J shed 6 bases, and the junction held 7 bases outside the gene matches. CDR3 loop: CASSLGGTGLFEQYF. DNA for the CDR3: TGTGCCAGCAGCTTAGGGGGGACAGGGTTATTCGAGCAGTACTTC.

This chain connects TRBV28 to TRBJ1-1; a weak D match, TRBD1 (5 bases). This CDR3 is 14 amino acids long. Trimming took 3 bases from V and 1 from J, leaving 9 bases between them. Germline assignment: CDR1 MDHEN and CDR2 SYDVKM. CDR3 sequence (DNA): TGTGCCAGCAGTTTGGGGCAGTCGAACACTGAAGCTTTCTTT. Translating it yields CASSLGQSNTEAFF.

The chain carries TRBV5-1 and TRBJ2-7; possible D gene TRBD1, 5 bases. The germline gives CDR1 SGHRS, CDR2 YFSETQ. Deletions cut 1 base from V and 6 bases from J, with 8 bases between. The CDR3 has 12 amino acids. The CDR3 DNA sequence: TGCGCCAGCAGCTTGTTAGGGGTCGAGCAGTACTTC. This sequence encodes CASSLLGVEQYF.

V and J are TRBV29-1 and TRBJ2-7, with D unclear. CDR1 is SQVTM and CDR2 is ANQGSEA in the germline V gene. V was trimmed by 3 bases and J by 3 bases, leaving 6 bases between them. The length of the CDR3 is 11 residues. The CDR3, as DNA: TGCAGCGTTGAGGAGAACTACGAGCAGTACTTC. Its translation is CSVEENYEQYF.

V and J are TRBV5-5 and TRBJ1-2; TRBD1 might be the D (5 bases). The CDR3 spans 14 residues. Trimming pared 4 bases from V and 0 bases from J, leaving 10 bases between. Germline-derived CDR1 and CDR2 are SGHKS and YYEKEE (reference sequence). CDR3 in DNA: TGTGCCAGCAGCCCTATAGGGGCTAACTATGGCTACACCTTC. Encoded protein: CASSPIGANYGYTF. Together with reference TRBV5-5 and TRBJ1-2, the CDR3 gives the full variable domain: DAGVTQSPTHLIKTRGQQVTLRCSPISGHKSVSWYQQVLGQGPQFIFQYYEKEERGRGNFPDRFSARQFPNYSSELNVNALLLGDSALYLCASSPIGANYGYTFGSGTRLTVV.

This clone was seen only once. This chain uses TRBV7-9 with TRBJ2-1, with 11 bases lining up with TRBD2. The V gene's germline CDR1 is SEHNR and CDR2 FQNEAQ (reference sequence). The CDR3 runs to 16 residues. After removal of 1 base from V and 3 bases from J, the junction contained 2 bases not matched to a gene. The CDR3 loop reads CASSLVLAGVYNEQFF. CDR3 bases: TGTGCCAGCAGCTTAGTACTAGCGGGAGTCTACAATGAGCAGTTCTTC. The whole variable domain, filled in from reference TRBV7-9 and TRBJ2-1, reads DTGVSQNPRHKITKRGQNVTFRCDPISEHNRLYWYRQTLGQGPEFLTYFQNEAQLEKSRLLSDRFSAERPKGSFSTLEIQRTEQGDSAMYLCASSLVLAGVYNEQFFGPGTRLTVL.

The chain recombines TRBV9 with TRBJ1-4; tentatively, D is TRBD1 (5 bases). V gave up 3 bases and J gave up 7 bases, with 7 bases separating them. The CDR3 is 12 residues long. Germline CDR1 is SGDLS and CDR2 is YYNGEE. CDR3 nucleotide sequence: TGTGCCAGCAGCGCGGGGGGTGAAAAACTGTTTTTT. The encoded protein is CASSAGGEKLFF.

This rearrangement joins TRBV10-3 to TRBJ2-7; 12 bases line up with TRBD2. CDR3 length equals 18 residues. Germline V gene data show CDR1 as ENHRY and CDR2 as SYGVKD. Trimming took 3 bases from V and 1 from J; bases not matched to a gene: 10. CDR3 protein: CAISDGEASGRASYEQYF. The CDR3 DNA is TGTGCCATCAGTGATGGGGAGGCTAGCGGGAGGGCGTCCTACGAGCAGTACTTC.

The CDR3 is CASSLPDGWPQHF. CDR3 nucleotides: TGTGCCAGCAGTTTGCCTGACGGGTGGCCCCAGCATTTT. The genes are TRBV28 and TRBJ1-5; D unclear. The ends were cut back, 3 bases at V and 9 bases at J, with 12 bases in the middle. CDR3 size: 13 residues. Germline V CDR1 and CDR2: MDHEN, SYDVKM.

This chain connects TRBV5-1 to TRBJ2-1, with D perhaps TRBD2 (5 bases). The CDR3 contains 13 residues. V was clipped by 4 bases and J by 5 bases, with 10 bases between them. Germline V gene data show CDR1 as SGHRS and CDR2 as YFSETQ. DNA for the CDR3: TGCGCCAGCAGCCGGGGAATGAACAATGAGCAGTTCTTC. This translates into CASSRGMNNEQFF. The full variable domain, its missing parts supplied by reference TRBV5-1 and TRBJ2-1, is KAGVTQTPRYLIKTRGQQVTLSCSPISGHRSVSWYQQTPGQGLQFLFEYFSETQRNKGNFPGRFSGRQFSNSRSEMNVSTLELGDSALYLCASSRGMNNEQFFGPGTRLTVL.

V usage is TRBV9 and J usage is TRBJ1-2, with a weak D call TRBD1 (5 bases). The germline V and J ends were trimmed by 0 bases and 7 bases, with 25 bases remaining between them. The germline gives CDR1 SGDLS, CDR2 YYNGEE. This CDR3 is built from 18 residues. The CDR3 DNA reads as TGTGCCAGCAGCGTAGGGATTGGGGCAGAGTCCGCCAAAGCTGGCTACACCTTC. This gives the protein CASSVGIGAESAKAGYTF.

This rearrangement joins TRBV7-9 to TRBJ2-1, with TRBD2 identical over 8 bases. The CDR3 totals 19 residues. V was pared by 5 bases and J by 0 bases, with 15 bases of the junction left unmatched. In germline, CDR1 is SEHNR, CDR2 FQNEAQ (reference sequence). The CDR3 loop reads CASSVAAGGAYSSYNEQFF. The CDR3 DNA follows: TGTGCCAGCAGCGTGGCGGCGGGGGGCGCGTATAGCTCCTACAATGAGCAGTTCTTC.

J is TRBJ2-7 and V is TRBV27, with a weak D call TRBD1 (5 bases). The CDR3 consists of 14 residues. Germline CDR1 and CDR2: MNHEY and SMNVEV (reference sequence). V gave up 2 bases and J gave up 3 bases, with 11 bases separating them. The CDR3 region is CASSLKGAFYEQYF. CDR3 nucleotides: TGTGCCAGCAGTTTAAAAGGGGCCTTCTACGAGCAGTACTTC.